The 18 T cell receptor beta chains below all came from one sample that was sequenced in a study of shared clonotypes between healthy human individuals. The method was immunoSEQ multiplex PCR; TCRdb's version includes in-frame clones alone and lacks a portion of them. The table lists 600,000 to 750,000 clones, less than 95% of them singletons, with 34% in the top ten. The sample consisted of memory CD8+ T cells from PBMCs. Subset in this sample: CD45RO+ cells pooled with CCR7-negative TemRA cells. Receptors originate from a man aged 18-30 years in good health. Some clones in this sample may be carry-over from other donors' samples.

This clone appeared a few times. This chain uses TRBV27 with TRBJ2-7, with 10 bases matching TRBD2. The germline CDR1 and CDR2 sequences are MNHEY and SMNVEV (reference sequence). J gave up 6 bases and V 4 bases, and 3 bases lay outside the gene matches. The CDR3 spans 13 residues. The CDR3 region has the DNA TGTGCCAGCAGTTACCGGACTAGCGGCGAGCAGTACTTC. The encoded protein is CASSYRTSGEQYF.

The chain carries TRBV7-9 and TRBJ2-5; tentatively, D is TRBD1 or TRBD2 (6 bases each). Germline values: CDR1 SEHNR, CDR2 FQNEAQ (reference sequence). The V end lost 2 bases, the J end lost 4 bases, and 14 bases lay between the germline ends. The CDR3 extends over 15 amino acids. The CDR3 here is CASSLLQGGVETQYF. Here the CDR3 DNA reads TGTGCCAGCAGCTTATTACAGGGAGGCGTAGAGACCCAGTACTTC.

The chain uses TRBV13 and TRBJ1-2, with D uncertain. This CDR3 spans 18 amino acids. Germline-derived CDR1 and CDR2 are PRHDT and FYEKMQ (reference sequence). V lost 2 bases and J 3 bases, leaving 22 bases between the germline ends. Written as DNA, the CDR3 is TGTGCCAGCAGCTTACTCTCCTCGGCGAGTCGGGAGGACTATGGCTACACCTTC. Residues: CASSLLSSASREDYGYTF.

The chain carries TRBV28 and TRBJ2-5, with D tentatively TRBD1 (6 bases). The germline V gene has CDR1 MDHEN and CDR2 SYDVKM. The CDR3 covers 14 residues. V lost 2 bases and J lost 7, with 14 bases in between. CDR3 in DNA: TGTGCCAGCAGTTTAGGGGGCGGGTCTGGGACCCAGTACTTC. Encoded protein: CASSLGGGSGTQYF.

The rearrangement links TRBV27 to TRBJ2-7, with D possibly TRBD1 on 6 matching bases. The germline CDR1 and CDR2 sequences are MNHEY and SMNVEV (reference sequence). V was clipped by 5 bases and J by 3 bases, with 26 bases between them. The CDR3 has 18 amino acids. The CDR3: CASSLYGPGTLGIYEQYF. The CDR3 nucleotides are TGTGCCAGCAGTCTATACGGTCCCGGGACATTGGGGATCTACGAGCAGTACTTC.

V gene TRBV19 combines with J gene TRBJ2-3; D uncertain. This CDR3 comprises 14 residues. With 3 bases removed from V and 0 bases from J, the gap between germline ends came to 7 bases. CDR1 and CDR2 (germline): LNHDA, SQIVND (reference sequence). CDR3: CASSISGSTDTQYF. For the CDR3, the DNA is TGTGCCAGTAGTATTTCAGGTAGCACAGATACGCAGTATTTT.

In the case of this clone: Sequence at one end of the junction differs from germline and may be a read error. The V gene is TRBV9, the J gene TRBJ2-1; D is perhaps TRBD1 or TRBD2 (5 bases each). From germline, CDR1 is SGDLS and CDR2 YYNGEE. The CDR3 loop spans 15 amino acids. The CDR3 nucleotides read TGTGCCAGCGGCGTTTCCGGGACCCCTTACAATGAGCAGTTCTTC. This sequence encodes CASGVSGTPYNEQFF.

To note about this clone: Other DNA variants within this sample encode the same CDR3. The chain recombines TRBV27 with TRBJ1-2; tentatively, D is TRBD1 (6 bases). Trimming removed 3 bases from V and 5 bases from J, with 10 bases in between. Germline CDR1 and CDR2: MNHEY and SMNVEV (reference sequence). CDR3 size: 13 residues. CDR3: CASSLTGGYGYTF. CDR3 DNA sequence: TGTGCCAGCAGTTTGACAGGAGGGTATGGCTACACCTTC.

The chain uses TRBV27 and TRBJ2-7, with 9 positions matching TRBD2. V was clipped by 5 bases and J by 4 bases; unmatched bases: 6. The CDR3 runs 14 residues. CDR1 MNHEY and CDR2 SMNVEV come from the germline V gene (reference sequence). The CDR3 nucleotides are TGTGCCAGCAGTGTTAGCGGGAGTCTTTACGAGCAGTACTTC. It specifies CASSVSGSLYEQYF.

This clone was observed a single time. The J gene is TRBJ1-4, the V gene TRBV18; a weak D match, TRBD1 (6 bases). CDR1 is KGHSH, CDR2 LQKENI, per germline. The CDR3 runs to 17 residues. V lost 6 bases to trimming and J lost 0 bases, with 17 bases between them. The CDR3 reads CASSVRGAESTNEKLFF. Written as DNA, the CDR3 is TGTGCCAGCTCCGTGCGGGGGGCCGAGTCAACTAATGAAAAACTGTTTTTT.

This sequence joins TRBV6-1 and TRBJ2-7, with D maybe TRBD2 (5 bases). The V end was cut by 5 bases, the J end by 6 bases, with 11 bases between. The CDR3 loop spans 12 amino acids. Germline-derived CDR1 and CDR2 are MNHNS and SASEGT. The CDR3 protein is CASSLGGSEQYF. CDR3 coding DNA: TGTGCCAGCAGTTTAGGCGGGTCCGAGCAGTACTTC.

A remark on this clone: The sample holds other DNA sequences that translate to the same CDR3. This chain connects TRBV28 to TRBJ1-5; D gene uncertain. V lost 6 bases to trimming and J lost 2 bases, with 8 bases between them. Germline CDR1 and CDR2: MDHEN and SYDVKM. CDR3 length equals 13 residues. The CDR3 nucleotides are TGTGCCAGCAGCCACCGGGGCAATCAGCCCCAGCATTTT. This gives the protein CASSHRGNQPQHF.

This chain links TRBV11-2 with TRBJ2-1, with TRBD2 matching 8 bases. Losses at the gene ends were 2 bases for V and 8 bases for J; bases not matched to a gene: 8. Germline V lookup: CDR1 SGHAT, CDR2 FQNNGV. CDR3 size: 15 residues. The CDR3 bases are TGTGCCAGCAGCTTACCCAGCGGGAGTACCGATGAGCAGTTCTTC. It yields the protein CASSLPSGSTDEQFF.

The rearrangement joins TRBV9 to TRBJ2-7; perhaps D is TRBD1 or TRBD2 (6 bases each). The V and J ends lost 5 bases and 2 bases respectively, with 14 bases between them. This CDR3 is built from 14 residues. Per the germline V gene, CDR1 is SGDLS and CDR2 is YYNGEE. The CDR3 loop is CASSGGGKAYEQYF. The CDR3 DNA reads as TGTGCCAGCAGTGGGGGCGGGAAAGCCTACGAGCAGTACTTC.

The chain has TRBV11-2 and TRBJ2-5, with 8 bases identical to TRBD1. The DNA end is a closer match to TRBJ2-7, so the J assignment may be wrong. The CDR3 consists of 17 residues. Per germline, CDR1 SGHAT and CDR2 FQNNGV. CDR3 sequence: CASSLDLKTGVSYEQYF. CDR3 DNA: TGTGCCAGCAGCTTAGATCTAAAGACAGGGGTCTCCTACGAGCAGTACTTC.

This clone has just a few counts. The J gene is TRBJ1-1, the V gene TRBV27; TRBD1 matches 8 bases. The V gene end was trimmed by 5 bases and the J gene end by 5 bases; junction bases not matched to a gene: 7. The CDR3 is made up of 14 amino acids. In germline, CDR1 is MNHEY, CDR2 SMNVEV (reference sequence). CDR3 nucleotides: TGTGCCAGCAGTCCGAGACAGGGGAGTACTGAAGCTTTCTTT. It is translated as CASSPRQGSTEAFF.

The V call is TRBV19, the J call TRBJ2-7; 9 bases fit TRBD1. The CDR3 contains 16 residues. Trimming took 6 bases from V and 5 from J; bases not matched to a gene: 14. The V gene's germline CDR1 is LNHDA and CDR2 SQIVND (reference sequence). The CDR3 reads CASRQFAGTGWNEQYF. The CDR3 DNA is TGTGCCAGTAGGCAGTTCGCGGGGACAGGGTGGAACGAGCAGTACTTC.

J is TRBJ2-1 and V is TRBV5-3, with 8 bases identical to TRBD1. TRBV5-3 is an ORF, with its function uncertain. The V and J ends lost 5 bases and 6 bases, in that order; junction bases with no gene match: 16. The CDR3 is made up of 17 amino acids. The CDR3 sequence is CARRGEDPRTGCNEQFF. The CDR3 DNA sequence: TGTGCCAGAAGAGGGGAAGACCCCAGGACAGGGTGCAATGAGCAGTTCTTC.